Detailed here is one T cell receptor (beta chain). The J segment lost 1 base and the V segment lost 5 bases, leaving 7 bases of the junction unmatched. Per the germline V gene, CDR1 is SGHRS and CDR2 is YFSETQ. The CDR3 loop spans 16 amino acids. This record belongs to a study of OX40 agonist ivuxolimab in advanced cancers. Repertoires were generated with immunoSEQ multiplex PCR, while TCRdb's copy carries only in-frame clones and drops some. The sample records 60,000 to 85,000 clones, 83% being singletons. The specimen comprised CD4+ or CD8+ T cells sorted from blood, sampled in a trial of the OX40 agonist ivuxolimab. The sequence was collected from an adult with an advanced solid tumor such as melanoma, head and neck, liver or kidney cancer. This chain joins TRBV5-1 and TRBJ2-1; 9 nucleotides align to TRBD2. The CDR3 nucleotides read TGCGCCAGCAGGCGGGAAGCGGGGGGTTCCTACAATGAGCAGTTCTTC. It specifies CASRREAGGSYNEQFF.